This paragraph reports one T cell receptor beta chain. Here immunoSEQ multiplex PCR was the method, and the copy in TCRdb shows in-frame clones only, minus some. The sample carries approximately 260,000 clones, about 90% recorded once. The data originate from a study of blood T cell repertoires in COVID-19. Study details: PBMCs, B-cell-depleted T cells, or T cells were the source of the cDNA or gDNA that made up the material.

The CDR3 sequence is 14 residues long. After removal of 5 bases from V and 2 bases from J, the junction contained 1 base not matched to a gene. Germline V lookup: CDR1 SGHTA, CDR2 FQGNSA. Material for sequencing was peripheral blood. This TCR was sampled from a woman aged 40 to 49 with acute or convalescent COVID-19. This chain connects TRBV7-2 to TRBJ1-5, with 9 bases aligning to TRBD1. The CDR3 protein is CASSRQGGNQPQHF. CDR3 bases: TGTGCCAGCAGCAGACAGGGGGGCAATCAGCCCCAGCATTTT.